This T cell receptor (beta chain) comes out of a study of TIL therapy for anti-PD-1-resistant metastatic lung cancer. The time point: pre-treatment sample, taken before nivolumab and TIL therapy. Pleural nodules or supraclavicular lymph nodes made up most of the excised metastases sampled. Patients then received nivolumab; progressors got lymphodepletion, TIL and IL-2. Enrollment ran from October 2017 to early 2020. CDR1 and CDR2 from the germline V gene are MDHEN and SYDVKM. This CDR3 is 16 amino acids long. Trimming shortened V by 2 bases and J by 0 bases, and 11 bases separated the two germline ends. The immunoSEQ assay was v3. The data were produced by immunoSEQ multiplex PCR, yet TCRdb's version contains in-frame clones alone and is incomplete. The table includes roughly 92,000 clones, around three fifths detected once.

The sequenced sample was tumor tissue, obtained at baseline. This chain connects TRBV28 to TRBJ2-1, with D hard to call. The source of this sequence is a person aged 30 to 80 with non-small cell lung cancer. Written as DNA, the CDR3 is TGTGCCAGCAGTTTAAGTGGCCTTAGCTCCTACAATGAGCAGTTCTTC. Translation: CASSLSGLSSYNEQFF.